Listed here is a single TCR beta chain. What it recognizes is unknown. The data belong to a study of vaccination and CD4 T cells after COVID-19. In the study overall: Convalescent patients gave post-COVID blood a median about 100 days post-diagnosis, range 35 to 161. Overlapping spike peptides from SARS-CoV-2, HCoV-NL63, HCoV-OC43 and HCoV-229E served to stimulate the cells. The authors gave control cultures a CEFX pool, an HIV-1 Nef pool, or no peptide.

The assay that was used to sequence DNA from cultured CD4+ T cells was the Oncomine TCR Beta short-read assay. TCRdb redid the calling of the PCR reads with MiXCR, one entry per CDR3 protein. The table records approximately 10,000 distinct CDR3 sequences, more than 70% of them present only once. V lost 0 bases and J lost 9, with 18 bases in between. The CDR3 extends over 17 amino acids. CDR1 and CDR2 (germline): SGHDN, FVKESK. Treatment reported: 10-day PBMC culture with coronavirus spike peptide pools or control peptides (ViraFEST assay). Antigen-specific T cells were expanded with peptide pools by ViraFEST, and TCRs were then sequenced.

The sequenced sample was CD4+ T cells from blood, cultured in vitro. The V and J genes are TRBV14 and TRBJ1-6, with unresolved D. The TCR originated in a human donor who had recovered from COVID-19. The CDR3 sequence: CASSQELLTVRPSPLHF. In DNA form, the CDR3 reads TGTGCCAGCAGCCAAGAACTCCTCACGGTCCGTCCTTCACCCCTCCACTTT.